This T cell receptor beta chain is from a study of blood T cell repertoires in COVID-19. Across the whole study: Spain, Italy and the United States supplied samples that represented acute and convalescent COVID-19. PBMCs, B-cell-depleted T cells, or T cells provided the cDNA or gDNA that made up the material.

This clone was detected a few times. Authors' data handling: Using reference gene primer amplification, nucleated cell counts were estimated. Produced via immunoSEQ multiplex PCR; TCRdb's table is partial and in-frame only. V and J calls and clone size are those listed in that table; D and trimming were worked out from the DNA. The sample shows 150,000 to 200,000 clones, 75% to 80% of them seen only once. V dropped 1 base and J dropped 3; count of bases not matched to a gene: 4. Germline assignment: CDR1 SGHRS and CDR2 YFSETQ. The CDR3 is made up of 14 amino acids. The TCR originated in a woman of 80 years or more with acute or convalescent COVID-19. Sample: peripheral blood. J is TRBJ2-7 and V is TRBV5-1, with TRBD1 matching 7 bases. CDR3 sequence reads: CASSLTGDGYEQYF. The CDR3 DNA follows: TGCGCCAGCAGCTTGACAGGGGACGGCTACGAGCAGTACTTC.